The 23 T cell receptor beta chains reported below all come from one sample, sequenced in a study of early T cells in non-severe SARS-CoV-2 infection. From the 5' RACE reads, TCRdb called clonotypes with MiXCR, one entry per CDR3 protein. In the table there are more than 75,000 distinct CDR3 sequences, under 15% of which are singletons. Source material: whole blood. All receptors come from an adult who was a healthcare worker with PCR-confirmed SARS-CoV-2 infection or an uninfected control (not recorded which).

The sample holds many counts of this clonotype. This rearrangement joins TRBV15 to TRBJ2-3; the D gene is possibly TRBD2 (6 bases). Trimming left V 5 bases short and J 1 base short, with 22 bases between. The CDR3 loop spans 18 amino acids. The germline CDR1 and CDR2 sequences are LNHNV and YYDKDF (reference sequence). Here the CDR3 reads CATSALPPRDSGTDTQYF. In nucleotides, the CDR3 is TGTGCCACCAGCGCACTCCCACCCCGGGACTCAGGCACAGATACGCAGTATTTT.

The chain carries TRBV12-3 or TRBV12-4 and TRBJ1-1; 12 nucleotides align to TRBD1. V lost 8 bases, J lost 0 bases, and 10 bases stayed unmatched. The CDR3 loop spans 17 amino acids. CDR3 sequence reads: CASGAPGTGGLNTEAFF. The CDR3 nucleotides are TGTGCCAGCGGAGCTCCGGGGACAGGGGGCTTGAACACTGAAGCTTTCTTT.

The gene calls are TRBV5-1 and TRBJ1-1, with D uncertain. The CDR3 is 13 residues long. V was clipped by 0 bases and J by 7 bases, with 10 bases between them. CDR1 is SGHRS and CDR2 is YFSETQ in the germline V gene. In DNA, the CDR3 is TGCGCCAGCAGCTTGGACCAAAACCTTGAAGCTTTCTTT. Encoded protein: CASSLDQNLEAFF.

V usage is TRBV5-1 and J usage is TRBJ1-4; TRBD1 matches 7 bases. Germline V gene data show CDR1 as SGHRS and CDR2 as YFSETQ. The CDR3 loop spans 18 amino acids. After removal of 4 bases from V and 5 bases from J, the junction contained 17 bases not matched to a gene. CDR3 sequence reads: CASSPPGQANTLNEKLFF. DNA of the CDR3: TGCGCCAGCAGCCCTCCCGGACAGGCGAATACCCTCAATGAAAAACTGTTTTTT.

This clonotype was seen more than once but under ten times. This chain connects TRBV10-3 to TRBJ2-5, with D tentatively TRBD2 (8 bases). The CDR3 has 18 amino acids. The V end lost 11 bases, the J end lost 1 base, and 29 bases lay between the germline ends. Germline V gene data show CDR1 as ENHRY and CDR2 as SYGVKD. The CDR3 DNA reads TGTGCCCCCCGAGACAGGGATGCTCGCGGGAGGCCCCAAGAGACCCAGTACTTC. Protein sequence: CAPRDRDARGRPQETQYF.

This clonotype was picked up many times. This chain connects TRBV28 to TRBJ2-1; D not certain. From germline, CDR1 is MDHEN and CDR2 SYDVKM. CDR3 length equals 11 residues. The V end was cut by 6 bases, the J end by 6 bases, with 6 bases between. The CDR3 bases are TGTGCCAGCAGCTTCCGCAATGAGCAGTTCTTC. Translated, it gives CASSFRNEQFF.

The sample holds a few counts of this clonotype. The CDR3 DNA is TGTGCCAGCAGTTTATCTGGACTGGCCCTCCACTTT. Its translation is CASSLSGLALHF. This sequence joins TRBV27 and TRBJ1-6; D remains ambiguous. Germline CDR1 MNHEY, CDR2 SMNVEV (reference sequence). The CDR3 covers 12 residues. V dropped 0 bases and J dropped 14 bases, with 8 bases sitting between them.

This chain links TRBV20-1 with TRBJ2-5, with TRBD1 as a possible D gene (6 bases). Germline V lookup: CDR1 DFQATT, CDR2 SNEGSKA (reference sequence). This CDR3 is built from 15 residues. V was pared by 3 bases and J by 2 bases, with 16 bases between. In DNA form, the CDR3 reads TGCAGTGCTAGCAAACCGGGACAAATACAAGAGACCCAGTACTTC. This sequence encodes CSASKPGQIQETQYF.

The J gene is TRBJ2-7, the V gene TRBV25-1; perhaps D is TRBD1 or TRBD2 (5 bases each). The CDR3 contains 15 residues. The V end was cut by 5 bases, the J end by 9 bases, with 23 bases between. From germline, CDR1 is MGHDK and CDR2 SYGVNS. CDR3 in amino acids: CASSTPLQGPMAQYF. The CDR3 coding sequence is TGTGCCAGCAGTACGCCCCTCCAGGGACCGATGGCGCAGTACTTC.

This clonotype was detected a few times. The CDR3 spells CASSIPRVRTEAFF. The CDR3 DNA reads as TGTGCCAGTAGTATCCCAAGGGTGAGGACTGAAGCTTTCTTT. The gene calls are TRBV19 and TRBJ1-1; D gene ambiguous. V gave up 3 bases and J gave up 5 bases, with 13 bases separating them. Germline V gene data show CDR1 as LNHDA and CDR2 as SQIVND (reference sequence). CDR3 length: 14 residues.

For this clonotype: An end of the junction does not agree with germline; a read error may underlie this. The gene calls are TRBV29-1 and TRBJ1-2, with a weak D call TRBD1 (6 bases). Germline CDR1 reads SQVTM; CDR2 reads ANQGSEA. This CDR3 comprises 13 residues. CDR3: CIVALQGSYGYTF. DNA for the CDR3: TGCATCGTTGCCTTACAGGGTTCCTATGGCTACACCTTC.

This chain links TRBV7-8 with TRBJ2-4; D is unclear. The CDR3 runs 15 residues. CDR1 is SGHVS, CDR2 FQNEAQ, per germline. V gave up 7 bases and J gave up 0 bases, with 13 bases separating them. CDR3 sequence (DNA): TGTGCCAGCAAGCCTCTAAGAGAAGCCAAAAACATTCAGTACTTC. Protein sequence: CASKPLREAKNIQYF.

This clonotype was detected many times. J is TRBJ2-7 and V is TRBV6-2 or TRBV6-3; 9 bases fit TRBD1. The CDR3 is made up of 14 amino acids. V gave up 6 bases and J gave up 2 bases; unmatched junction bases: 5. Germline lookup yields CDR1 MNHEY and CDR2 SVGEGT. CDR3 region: CASSMGQGAYEQYF. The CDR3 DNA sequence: TGTGCCAGCAGCATGGGACAGGGAGCCTACGAGCAGTACTTC.

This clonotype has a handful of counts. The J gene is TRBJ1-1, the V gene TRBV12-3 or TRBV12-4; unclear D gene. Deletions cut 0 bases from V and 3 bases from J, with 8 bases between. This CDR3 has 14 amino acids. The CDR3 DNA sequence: TGTGCCAGCAGTTTAGCTTCCAGCTACACTGAAGCTTTCTTT. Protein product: CASSLASSYTEAFF.

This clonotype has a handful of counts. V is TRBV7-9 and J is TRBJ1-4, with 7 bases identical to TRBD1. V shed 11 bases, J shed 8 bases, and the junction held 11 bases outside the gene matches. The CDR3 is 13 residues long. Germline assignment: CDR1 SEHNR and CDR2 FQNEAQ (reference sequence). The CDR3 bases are TGTGCCGGACGGGTCAAAGGGGGCGAAAAACTGTTTTTT. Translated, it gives CAGRVKGGEKLFF.

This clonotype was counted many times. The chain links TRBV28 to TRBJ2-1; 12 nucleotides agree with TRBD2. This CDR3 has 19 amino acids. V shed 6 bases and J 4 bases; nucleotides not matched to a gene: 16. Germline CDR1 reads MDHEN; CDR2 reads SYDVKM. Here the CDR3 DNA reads TGTGCCAGCAGCTGGAGAGGGGTGACTAGCGGGAGTTTGTACAATGAGCAGTTCTTC. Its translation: CASSWRGVTSGSLYNEQFF.

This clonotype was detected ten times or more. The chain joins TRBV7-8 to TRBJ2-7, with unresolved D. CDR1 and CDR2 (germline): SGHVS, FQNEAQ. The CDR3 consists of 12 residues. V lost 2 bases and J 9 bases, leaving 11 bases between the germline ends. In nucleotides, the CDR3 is TGTGCCAGCAGCTTAATCGAGACGTGGCAGTACTTC. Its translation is CASSLIETWQYF.

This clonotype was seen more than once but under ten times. CDR3 residues: CASRLTGTANQPQHF. The CDR3 region has the DNA TGTGCCAGCAGGTTAACTGGGACAGCCAATCAGCCCCAGCATTTT. The chain has TRBV12-3 or TRBV12-4 and TRBJ1-5; 7 positions agree with TRBD1. Unmatched junction bases numbered 8, after V lost 6 bases and J lost 3 bases. The CDR3 spans 15 residues.

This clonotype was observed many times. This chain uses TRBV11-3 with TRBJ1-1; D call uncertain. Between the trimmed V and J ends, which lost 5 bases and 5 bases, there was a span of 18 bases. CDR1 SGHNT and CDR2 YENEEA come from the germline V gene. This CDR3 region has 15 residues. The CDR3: CASSPDYSRETEAFF. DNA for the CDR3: TGTGCCAGCAGCCCCGACTATTCGAGGGAGACTGAAGCTTTCTTT.

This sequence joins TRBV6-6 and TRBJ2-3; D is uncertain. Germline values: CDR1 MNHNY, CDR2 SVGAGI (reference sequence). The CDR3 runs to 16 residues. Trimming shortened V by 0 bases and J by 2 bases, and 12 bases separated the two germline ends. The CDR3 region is CASSYSRNRYTDTQYF. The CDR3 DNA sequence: TGTGCCAGCAGTTACTCCCGGAACAGATACACAGATACGCAGTATTTT.

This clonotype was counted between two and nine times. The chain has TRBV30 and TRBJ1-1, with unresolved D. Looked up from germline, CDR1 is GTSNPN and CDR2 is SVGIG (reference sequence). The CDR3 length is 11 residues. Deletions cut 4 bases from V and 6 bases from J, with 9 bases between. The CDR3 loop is CAWKRVPEAFF. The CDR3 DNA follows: TGTGCCTGGAAACGGGTCCCTGAAGCTTTCTTT.

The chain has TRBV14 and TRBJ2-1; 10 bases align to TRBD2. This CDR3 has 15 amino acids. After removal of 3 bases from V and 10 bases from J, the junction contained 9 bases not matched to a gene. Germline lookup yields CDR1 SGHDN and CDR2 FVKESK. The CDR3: CASSQSGRVRFEQFF. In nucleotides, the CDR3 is TGTGCCAGCAGCCAGAGCGGGAGGGTTCGTTTCGAGCAGTTCTTC. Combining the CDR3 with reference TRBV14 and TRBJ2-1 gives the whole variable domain EAGVTQFPSHSVIEKGQTVTLRCDPISGHDNLYWYRRVMGKEIKFLLHFVKESKQDESGMPNNRFLAERTGGTYSTLKVQPAELEDSGVYFCASSQSGRVRFEQFFGPGTRLTVL.

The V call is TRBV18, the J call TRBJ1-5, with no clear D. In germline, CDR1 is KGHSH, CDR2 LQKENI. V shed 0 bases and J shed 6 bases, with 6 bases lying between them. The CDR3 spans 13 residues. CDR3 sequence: CASSPPTGQPQHF. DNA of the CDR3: TGTGCCAGCTCACCACCCACGGGTCAGCCCCAGCATTTT.